What follows describes a single TCR beta chain. Trimming removed 0 bases at V and 2 bases at J, with 10 bases between. The CDR3 length is 15 residues. Per the germline V gene, CDR1 is MNHEY and CDR2 is SMNVEV (reference sequence). The entry originates in a study of blood T cell repertoires in COVID-19. Study summary: Samples representing acute and convalescent COVID-19 were sourced from the United States, Italy and Spain. Sources were T cells, B-cell-depleted T cells, or PBMCs; the material itself was cDNA or gDNA.

How the authors handled the data: By means of reference gene primer amplification, nucleated cell counts were estimated. Produced via immunoSEQ multiplex PCR; TCRdb's table is partial and in-frame only. V and J calls and clone size are copied from that table; D and trimming were computed from the DNA. Of about 220,000 clones in the sample, roughly four fifths were seen once. Sequencing was done on a sample of peripheral blood. The genes are TRBV27 and TRBJ2-5, with D unresolved. The receptor's source is a woman between 65 and 79 years old with acute or convalescent COVID-19. The CDR3 region is CASSLSMRFQETQYF. CDR3 bases: TGTGCCAGCAGTTTATCGATGAGGTTTCAAGAGACCCAGTACTTC.